The source of this T cell receptor (beta chain) is a study of T cell responses to AZD1222 COVID-19 vaccine. V lost 2 bases and J lost 5; bases outside the gene matches: 9. The CDR3 loop spans 15 amino acids. Germline CDR1 is KGHSH and CDR2 is LQKENI. Study conclusions and caveats: As reported, nearly half of all spike-specific TCRs target variant regions that are unmutated. Only a handful of AZD1222 recipients were seropositive at baseline. Repertoire sampling happened only post peak T cell response. Donor demographics were predominantly white British with a female majority; clonal diversity may be underestimated.

In regard to this clone: Its antigen is unidentified.

The data were produced by immunoSEQ multiplex PCR, yet TCRdb's version contains in-frame clones alone and is incomplete. The repertoire has approximately 270,000 clones, around 92% of them found once; the top ten carry 0.55%. The TCR sequence derives from an adult who received the AZD1222 COVID-19 vaccine. The V call is TRBV18, the J call TRBJ2-7; 7 bases are shared with TRBD1. The sample in question was peripheral blood, obtained 28 days after the second AZD1222 dose. CDR3 DNA: TGTGCCAGCTCACCAGACTCCAGGGGGATGGACGAGCAGTACTTC. This encodes CASSPDSRGMDEQYF.